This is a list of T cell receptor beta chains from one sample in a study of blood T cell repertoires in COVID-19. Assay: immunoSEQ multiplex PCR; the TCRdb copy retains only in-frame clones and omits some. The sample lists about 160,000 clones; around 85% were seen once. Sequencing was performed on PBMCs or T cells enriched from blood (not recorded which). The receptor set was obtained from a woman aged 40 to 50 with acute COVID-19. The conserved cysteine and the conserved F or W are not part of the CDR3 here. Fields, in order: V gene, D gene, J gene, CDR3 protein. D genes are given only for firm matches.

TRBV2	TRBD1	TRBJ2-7	ASSGGTGVREQY
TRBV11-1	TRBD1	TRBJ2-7	ASSLGQGTYEQY
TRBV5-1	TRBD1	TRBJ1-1	ASSLDLGQGSTEAF
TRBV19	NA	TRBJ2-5	ASSIGERETQY
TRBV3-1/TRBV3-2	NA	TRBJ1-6	ASSQTAYNSPLH
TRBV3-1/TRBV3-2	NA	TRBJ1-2	ASSSGTYGYT
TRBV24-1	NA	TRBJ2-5	ATSASGVTGQETQY
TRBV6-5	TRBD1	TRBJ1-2	ASSYGLGQYSYGYT
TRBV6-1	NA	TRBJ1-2	ASSEAAGVGYGYT
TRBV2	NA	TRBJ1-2	ASSKTESHGYT
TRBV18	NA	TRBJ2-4	ASSPGDKNIQY
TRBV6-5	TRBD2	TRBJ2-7	ASSSAGGPTNEQY
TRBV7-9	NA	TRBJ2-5	ASSSPLGVEETQY
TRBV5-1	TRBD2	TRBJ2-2	ASSFGAGVGDTGELF
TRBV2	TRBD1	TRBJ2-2	ASWAGQGNSGELF
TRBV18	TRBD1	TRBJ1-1	ASSPGQVEAEAF
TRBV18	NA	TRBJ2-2	ASSPLSGYTGELF
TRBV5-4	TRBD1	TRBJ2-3	ASSPDRVADTQY
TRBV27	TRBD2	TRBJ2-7	ASGTSGATYEQY
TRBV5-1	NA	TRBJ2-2	ASSLGGQNTGELF
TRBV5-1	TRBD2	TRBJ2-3	ASSFGTSVTDTQY
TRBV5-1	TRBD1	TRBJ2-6	ASSWWTGAQAGANVLT
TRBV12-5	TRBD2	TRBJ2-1	ASQREGRSMDEQF
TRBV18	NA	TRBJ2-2	ASSPDSGVVTGELF
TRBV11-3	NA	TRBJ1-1	ASSYRTGENTEAF
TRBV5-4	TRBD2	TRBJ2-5	ASSLRSIGPGLAGQETQY
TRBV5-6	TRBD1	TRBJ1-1	ASSFGARGLNTEAF
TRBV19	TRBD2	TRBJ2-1	ASSSPGLARVYNEQF
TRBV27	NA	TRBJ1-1	ASSFQGSYHEAF
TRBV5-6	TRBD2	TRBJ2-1	ASRESGLAVEQF
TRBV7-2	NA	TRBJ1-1	ASSLAFGVGNTEAF
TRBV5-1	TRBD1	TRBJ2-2	ASRDPGQGSGELF
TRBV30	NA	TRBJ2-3	ASAQSSTDTQY
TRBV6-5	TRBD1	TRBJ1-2	ASRPGQRYGYGYT
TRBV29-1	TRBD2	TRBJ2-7	SVVDPRSGRSNYEQY
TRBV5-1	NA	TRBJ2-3	ASSLVASSTDTQY
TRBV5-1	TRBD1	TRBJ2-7	ASSFTGGSYEQY
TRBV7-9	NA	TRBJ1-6	ASSLGQGNNSPLH